Listed below are T cell receptor beta chains from one sample, sequenced in a study of shared clonotypes between healthy human individuals. TCRdb's copy holds only in-frame clones and misses some; the assay was immunoSEQ multiplex PCR. The sample records more than 2 million clones, roughly 95% being singletons. Sequenced: naive CD4+ T cells sorted from blood. The receptor source for this set is a man between 18 and 35 years old in good health. Both conserved end residues are part of each CDR3.

>TRBV6-1|TRBJ1-4|15
CASSEAGALSEKLFF
>TRBV2|TRBJ1-2|12
CASTRDNYGYTF
>TRBV6-1|TRBJ1-2|13
CASSLGQFYGYTF
>TRBV6-1|TRBJ2-3|15
CASNLAGGDTDTQYF
>TRBV5-1|TRBJ1-4|18
CASSLEGGKSPTNEKLFF
>TRBV6-6|TRBJ2-7|15
CASSYDLASPYEQYF
>TRBV5-5|TRBJ1-2|16
CASSPPGGKGTYGYTF
>TRBV15|TRBJ2-3|16
CATSGRDRPSTDTQYF
>TRBV5-5|TRBJ1-1|13
CASSAVPNTEAFF
>TRBV10-3|TRBJ2-5|13
CAVKLAGQETQYF
>TRBV7-2|TRBJ2-7|13
CASSRDRAYEQYF
>TRBV28|TRBJ1-2|12
CASSITGPGYTF
>TRBV6-5|TRBJ1-2|13
CASSKNLNYGYTF
>TRBV6-5|TRBJ1-2|13
CASSLDRYYGYTF
>TRBV6-5|TRBJ1-5|14
CASSYWQGSQPQHF
>TRBV7-9|TRBJ2-5|14
CASSLRTLRETQYF
>TRBV4-1|TRBJ2-5|14
CASSSTRFMETQYF
>TRBV5-4|TRBJ2-5|16
CASSLGVGQGGETQYF
>TRBV28|TRBJ1-5|14
CASRGAYSNQPQHF
>TRBV10-3|TRBJ2-5|13
CAISGSGQETQYF
>TRBV5-1|TRBJ2-5|15
CASSPPSGGLETQYF
>TRBV15|TRBJ1-1|14
CATSKNYMGTEAFF
>TRBV10-1|TRBJ2-5|14
CASSDSTLSTTQYF
>TRBV27|TRBJ1-5|14
CASRRTGIGQPQHF
>TRBV11-1|TRBJ2-7|14
CASSFDRASYEQYF
>TRBV9|TRBJ2-7|14
CASSLSTTGNEQYF
>TRBV10-1|TRBJ2-4|14
CASSDSDRGNIQYF
>TRBV7-6|TRBJ2-7|13
CASSGAAGYEQYF
>TRBV5-1|TRBJ1-1|15
CASSSRQGRDTEAFF
>TRBV10-3|TRBJ1-3|12
CAISEGGNTIYF
>TRBV19|TRBJ2-7|15
CASSLNREGSYEQYF
>TRBV6-5|TRBJ1-2|13
CASSNAQGHGYTF
>TRBV6-1|TRBJ1-4|14
CASGRASTNEKLFF
>TRBV7-2|TRBJ1-6|14
CASKDRRYNSPLHF